This T cell receptor beta chain was obtained from a study of CD8 T cells in Susac syndrome. The sequenced target, TCR beta, came from blood CD8+ and CD4+ T cells. The RNA input was about 0.45 to 1 ug, and it was reverse transcribed with random hexamers. MiXCR, run by TCRdb on the immunoSEQ multiplex PCR reads, gives a single entry per CDR3 protein. The sample contains a few hundred thousand distinct CDR3 sequences, around 95% of which appear only once. The CDR3 runs to 19 residues. The V gene's germline CDR1 is LNHNV and CDR2 YYDKDF (reference sequence). Trimming pared 0 bases from V and 1 base from J, leaving 16 bases between.

The receptor comes from a human donor with multiple sclerosis. Sequenced material: CD4+ T cells from PBMCs. The rearrangement uses TRBV15 and TRBJ2-6; unclear D gene. CDR3 sequence: CATSRDWAGRQSGANVLTF. In DNA form, the CDR3 reads TGTGCCACCAGCAGAGATTGGGCAGGTCGGCAATCTGGGGCCAACGTCCTGACTTTC.